This TCR beta chain was documented in a study of T-cell reconstitution after alpha-beta-depleted transplantation in children. The authors prepared the TCRbeta library with unique molecular identifiers. TCRdb called the PCR reads again in MiXCR, with one record for every CDR3 protein. Here the sample spans under 350,000 distinct CDR3 sequences, roughly 9.5% being singletons. Germline lookup yields CDR1 SGHRS and CDR2 YFSETQ. The CDR3 has 18 residues. Trimming stripped 1 base from V and 0 bases from J, with 17 bases between. This clonotype originated in a human donor who donated a stem cell graft to a child with SCID. This sequence joins TRBV5-1 and TRBJ2-1; D assignment may be TRBD1 or TRBD2 (5 bases each). This specimen was PBMCs from the stem cell graft donor, taken from the stem cell graft. The DNA of the CDR3 is TGCGCCAGCAGCTTGAGAGACCCACGGGGCTCCTCCTACAATGAGCAGTTCTTC. Residues: CASSLRDPRGSSYNEQFF.